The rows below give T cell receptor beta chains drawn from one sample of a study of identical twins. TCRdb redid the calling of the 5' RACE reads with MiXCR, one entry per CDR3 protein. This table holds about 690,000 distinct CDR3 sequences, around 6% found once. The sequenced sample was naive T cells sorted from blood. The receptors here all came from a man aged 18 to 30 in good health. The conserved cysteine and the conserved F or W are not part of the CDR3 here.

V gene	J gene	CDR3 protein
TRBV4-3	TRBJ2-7	ASSQDSSTLYEQY
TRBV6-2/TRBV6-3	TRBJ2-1	ASRDPGGQEQF
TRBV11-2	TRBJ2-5	ASSPPSGTGVWRETQY
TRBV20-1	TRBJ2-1	SAPQGDYNEQF
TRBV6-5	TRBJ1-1	ASNSGALNTEAF
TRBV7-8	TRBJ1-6	ASSFSRRMPNSPLH
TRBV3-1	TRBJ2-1	ASGTLDNEQF
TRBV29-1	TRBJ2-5	SVEKGQRAAGSRKTQY
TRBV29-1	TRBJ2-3	SVEWREITDTQY
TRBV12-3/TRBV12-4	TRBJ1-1	ASSTGSTEAF
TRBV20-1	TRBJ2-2	SASPGAGELF
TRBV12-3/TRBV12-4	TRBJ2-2	ASSLQGAPWELF
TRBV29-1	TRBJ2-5	SVSTGEETQY
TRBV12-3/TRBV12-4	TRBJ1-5	ASSLGAGRYQPQH
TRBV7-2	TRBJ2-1	ASSLLVTSGRDEQF
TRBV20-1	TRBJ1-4	SARALKGATNEKLF
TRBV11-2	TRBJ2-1	ASSLPRLAGYHNEQF
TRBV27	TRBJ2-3	ASTGTTRVDTQY
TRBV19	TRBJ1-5	ASRGQGRHQPQH
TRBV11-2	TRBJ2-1	ASSFGEAGVGGQF
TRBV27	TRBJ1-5	ASSIQGQANQPQH
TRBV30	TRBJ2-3	AWSVLRAGGTDTQY
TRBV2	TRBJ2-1	ASNINEQF
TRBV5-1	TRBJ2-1	ASSPPGHFEQF
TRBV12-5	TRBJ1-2	ASGLPRQKHGYT
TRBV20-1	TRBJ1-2	SARRVAGGIYGYT
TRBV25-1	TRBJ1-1	ASSLSGTIF
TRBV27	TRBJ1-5	ASSLSGGGLQPQH
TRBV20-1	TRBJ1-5	SARGGGVGQPQH
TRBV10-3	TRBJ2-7	AIRDRGRAGEQY
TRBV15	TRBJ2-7	ATSRDRTSPSYEQY
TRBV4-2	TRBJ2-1	ASGGDEQF
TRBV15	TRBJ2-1	ATSRDRNYEQF
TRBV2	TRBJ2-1	ASSERAKGLF
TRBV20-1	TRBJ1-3	SATRGNTIY
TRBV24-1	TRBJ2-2	ATSDKTSGRDHGELF
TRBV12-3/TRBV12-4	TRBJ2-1	ASQGGHNEQF
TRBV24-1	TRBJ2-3	ATSDGRTGATDTQY
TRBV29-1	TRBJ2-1	SALGPPNNEQF
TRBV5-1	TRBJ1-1	ASSSSGPPNTEAF
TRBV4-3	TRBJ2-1	ASSQEITGFGYNEQF
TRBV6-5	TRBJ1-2	ASGYGQEGGYGYT
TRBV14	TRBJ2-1	ASSLLRTADEQF
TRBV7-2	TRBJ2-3	ASSLVGSLTDTQY
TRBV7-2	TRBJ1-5	ASSPGGPVYSNQPQH
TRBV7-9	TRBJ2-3	ASTDPTDTQY
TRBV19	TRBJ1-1	ASSPGRRTEAF
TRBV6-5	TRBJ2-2	ASRGPGELF
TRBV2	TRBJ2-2	ASSDLEGATGELF
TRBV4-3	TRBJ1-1	ASSQVWGSNTEAF
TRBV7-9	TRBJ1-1	ASSAVRGEAF
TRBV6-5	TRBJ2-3	ASSYDRGITDTQY
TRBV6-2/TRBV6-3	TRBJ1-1	ASSTGETTEAF
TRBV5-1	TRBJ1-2	ASSQGQGNYGYT
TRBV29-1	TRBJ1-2	SVAPGQGSYGYT
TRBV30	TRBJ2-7	AWRGGGPEQY
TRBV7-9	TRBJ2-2	ASSVRRGEAGELF